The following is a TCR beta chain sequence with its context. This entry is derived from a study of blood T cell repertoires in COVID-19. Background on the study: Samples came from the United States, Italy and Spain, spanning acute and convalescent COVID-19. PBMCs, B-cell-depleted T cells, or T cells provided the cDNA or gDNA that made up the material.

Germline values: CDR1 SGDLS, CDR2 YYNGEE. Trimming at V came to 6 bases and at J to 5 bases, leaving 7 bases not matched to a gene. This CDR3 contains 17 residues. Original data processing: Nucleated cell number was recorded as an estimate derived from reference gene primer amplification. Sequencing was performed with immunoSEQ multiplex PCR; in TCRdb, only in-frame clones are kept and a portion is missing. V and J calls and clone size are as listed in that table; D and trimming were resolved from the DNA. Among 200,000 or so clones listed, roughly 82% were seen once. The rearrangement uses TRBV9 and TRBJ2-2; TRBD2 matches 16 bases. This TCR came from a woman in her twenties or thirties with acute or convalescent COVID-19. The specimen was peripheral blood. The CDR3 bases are TGTGCCAGCAAGCCGGGACTAGCGGGGGGGCGAACCGGGGAGCTGTTTTTT. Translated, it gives CASKPGLAGGRTGELFF.